This T cell receptor beta chain comes out of a study of T cell repertoires in cytomegalovirus infection. The overall study: Public TCR beta signatures were indicative of both CMV infection and a matching HLA type. Regarding the study as a whole: Clonotype analysis showed dominance of the ex vivo response by HLA-C-restricted CMV-specific TCR beta clonotypes.

TCRdb independently ran MiXCR on the reads; one entry per CDR3 protein. The sample yields around 740,000 distinct CDR3 sequences, roughly 36% seen once. Only a few counts were recorded for this clonotype. Its target is not known. Material for sequencing was PBMCs. This receptor was identified in a human donor in good health (CMV status not recorded). Some clones in this sample may be carry-over from other donors' samples.

The CDR3 spells CASSWGKTGSLNEKLFF. The CDR3 DNA sequence: TGTGCCAGCAGCTGGGGGAAGACAGGGAGCCTTAATGAAAAACTGTTTTTT. The chain couples TRBV7-2 to TRBJ1-4, with TRBD1 identical over 7 bases. The CDR3 runs to 17 residues. The ends lost 4 bases at V and 4 bases at J; junction bases unmatched: 12. Per germline, CDR1 SGHTA and CDR2 FQGNSA.